These 18 T cell receptor beta chains share one sample of origin, sequenced in a study of blood T cell repertoires in COVID-19. Repertoires were generated with immunoSEQ multiplex PCR, while TCRdb's copy carries only in-frame clones and drops some. The sample lists approximately 210,000 clones; around 87% were seen once. The sample comprised PBMCs or T cells enriched from blood (not recorded which). The receptors here all came from a man aged 25-45 years in a cohort exposed to, infected with or recovered from COVID-19 (not recorded which).

This clone was picked up a small number of times. The rearrangement joins TRBV21-1 to TRBJ2-7; TRBD1 is taken as the D call from the table, unchecked against the DNA. TRBV21-1 is described as a pseudogene. The CDR3 extends over 15 amino acids. In nucleotides, the CDR3 is TGTGCCAGCAGCACCGGGACAGGACTATGCTACGAGCAGTACTTC. It yields the protein CASSTGTGLCYEQYF.

The chain has TRBV6-5 and TRBJ1-1; D perhaps matches TRBD1 (6 bases). Germline loops: CDR1 MNHEY, CDR2 SVGAGI. There are 11 residues in the CDR3. V was cut by 6 bases and J by 11 bases, with 13 bases left in between. This CDR3 is CASRSPDRAFF. The CDR3 nucleotides are TGTGCCAGCAGAAGCCCCGACAGGGCTTTCTTT.

This clone was picked up one time. The chain carries TRBV4-3 and TRBJ2-1; D is undetermined. CDR3 length equals 16 residues. With 0 bases removed from V and 8 bases from J, the gap between germline ends came to 17 bases. CDR1 and CDR2 (germline): LGHNA, YSLEER. CDR3 sequence (DNA): TGCGCCAGCAGCCAAGATCTGAGGCGAGCTATGGATGAGCAGTTCTTC. The encoded protein is CASSQDLRRAMDEQFF.

The table lists this clone with a count of one. V is TRBV18 and J is TRBJ1-3, with D perhaps TRBD1 (6 bases). The CDR3 loop spans 16 amino acids. Looked up from germline, CDR1 is KGHSH and CDR2 is LQKENI. Trimming cost V 3 bases and J 0 bases, with 12 bases left between them. Here the CDR3 reads CASSPPGHNSGNTIYF. For the CDR3, the DNA is TGTGCCAGCTCACCCCCGGGACACAACTCTGGAAACACCATATATTTT.

This rearrangement joins TRBV24-1 to TRBJ2-2; 8 bases agree with TRBD1. After removal of 9 bases from V and 4 bases from J, the junction contained 6 bases not matched to a gene. The CDR3 contains 14 residues. Per germline, CDR1 KGHDR and CDR2 SFDVKD. The CDR3 loop is CATQGASTTGELFF. CDR3 DNA sequence: TGTGCCACCCAGGGGGCGTCGACCACCGGGGAGCTGTTTTTT.

The genes are TRBV3-1 (or the pseudogene TRBV3-2) and TRBJ2-3; 10 positions match TRBD2. Germline CDR1 is LGHDT and CDR2 is YNNKEL (reference sequence). With V trimmed by 5 bases and J by 2 bases, 7 bases remained unmatched. This CDR3 is built from 16 residues. The CDR3 region is CASSSGLAATTDTQYF. Here the CDR3 DNA reads TGTGCCAGCAGCAGCGGACTAGCGGCGACCACAGATACGCAGTATTTT.

The chain links TRBV9 to TRBJ2-1; no clear D. Deletions cut 0 bases from V and 0 bases from J, with 16 bases between. CDR1 is SGDLS and CDR2 is YYNGEE in the germline V gene. The CDR3 runs to 18 residues. CDR3 sequence (DNA): TGTGCCAGCAGCGTAGCTCCAGGCCCTTCGAGCTCCTACAATGAGCAGTTCTTC. Translation: CASSVAPGPSSSYNEQFF.

The CDR3: CSVRDTGLYNEQFF. CDR3 in DNA: TGCAGCGTCCGGGACACCGGCCTCTACAATGAGCAGTTCTTC. V is TRBV29-1 and J is TRBJ2-1, with a weak D call TRBD1 (6 bases). From germline, CDR1 is SQVTM and CDR2 ANQGSEA. V was clipped by 6 bases and J by 3 bases, with 15 bases between them. The CDR3 has 14 residues.

The chain joins TRBV18 to TRBJ1-5, with D perhaps TRBD1 (5 bases). Per germline, CDR1 KGHSH and CDR2 LQKENI. This CDR3 is built from 14 residues. Trimming removed 3 bases at V and 1 base at J, with 7 bases between. This CDR3 is CASSPGGSNQPQHF. The CDR3 nucleotides are TGTGCCAGCTCACCGGGGGGGAGCAATCAGCCCCAGCATTTT.

This clone was detected only once. The J gene is TRBJ1-1, the V gene TRBV19, with a tentative D call TRBD1 (5 bases). CDR1 is LNHDA, CDR2 SQIVND, per germline (reference sequence). V was shortened by 1 base and J by 11 bases, with 11 bases between the two germline ends. This CDR3 comprises 12 residues. CDR3 protein: CASSIGQGGAFF. The CDR3 nucleotides are TGTGCCAGTAGTATAGGCCAGGGTGGCGCTTTCTTT.

This clone has just one count. This chain joins TRBV4-1 and TRBJ1-1; D is undetermined. This CDR3 region has 14 residues. Trimming left V 0 bases short and J 1 base short, with 6 bases between. From germline, CDR1 is MGHRA and CDR2 YSYEKL. The DNA of the CDR3 is TGCGCCAGCAGCCAAGACGCAGAGAACACTGAAGCTTTCTTT. This codes for CASSQDAENTEAFF.

The count of this clone is one. The chain couples TRBV27 to TRBJ1-2; tentatively, D is TRBD1 (5 bases). Trimming removed 9 bases from V and 7 bases from J, with 21 bases in between. The CDR3 sequence is 14 residues long. Looked up from germline, CDR1 is MNHEY and CDR2 is SMNVEV (reference sequence). The CDR3 loop is CASRFQGGVGGYTF. For the CDR3, the DNA is TGTGCCAGTAGATTCCAGGGTGGGGTGGGTGGCTACACCTTC.

The V gene is TRBV27, the J gene TRBJ2-2; TRBD1 matches 7 bases. The CDR3 has 17 amino acids. J lost 8 bases, V lost 5 bases, and 17 bases had no gene match. Germline V lookup: CDR1 MNHEY, CDR2 SMNVEV (reference sequence). CDR3 DNA sequence: TGTGCCAGCAGTACACGCCGAGACAGGGCTGTAGTAGGGGAGCTGTTTTTT. It translates to CASSTRRDRAVVGELFF.

There are a few counts of this clone. V is TRBV28 and J is TRBJ2-7, with D possibly matching TRBD1 (6 bases). The V gene's germline CDR1 is MDHEN and CDR2 SYDVKM. The CDR3 contains 18 residues. Trimming pared 4 bases from V and 2 bases from J, leaving 24 bases between. The CDR3 coding sequence is TGTGCCAGCAGTTCACATGACCGCCTCCGGGACACTGCCTACGAGCAGTACTTC. This encodes CASSSHDRLRDTAYEQYF.

This clone appeared a few times. DNA of the CDR3: TGTGCCAGCTCACTGAACCGGGACAGGGGGCAAAACACTGAAGCTTTCTTT. It translates to CASSLNRDRGQNTEAFF. The chain links TRBV18 to TRBJ1-1; 12 nucleotides agree with TRBD1. The ends lost 4 bases at V and 2 bases at J; junction bases unmatched: 8. This CDR3 contains 17 residues. The V gene's germline CDR1 is KGHSH and CDR2 LQKENI.

For this clone: One end of the junction does not line up with germline, which may come from a read error. The genes are TRBV19 and TRBJ2-7, with D tentatively TRBD1 (6 bases). The CDR3 is 12 amino acids. Germline loops: CDR1 LNHDA, CDR2 SQIVND (reference sequence). In nucleotides, the CDR3 is TGTGCCAGTACGGACAGCACTTACGAACAGTACTTC. Translated: CASTDSTYEQYF. Drawing the rest from reference TRBV19 and TRBJ2-7, the complete variable domain is DGGITQSPKYLFRKEGQNVTLSCEQNLNHDAMYWYRQDPGQGLRLIYYSQIVNDFQKGDIAEGYSVSREKKESFPLTVTSAQKNPTAFYLCASTDSTYEQYFGPGTRLTVT.

The chain uses TRBV6-5 and TRBJ1-1, with D unclear. Germline V lookup: CDR1 MNHEY, CDR2 SVGAGI. Between the trimmed V and J ends, which lost 4 bases and 9 bases, there was a span of 9 bases. The CDR3 consists of 11 residues. Here the CDR3 reads CASSLQDKAFF. CDR3 coding DNA: TGTGCCAGCAGTTTACAAGATAAAGCTTTCTTT.

This clone was counted once. This chain connects TRBV27 to TRBJ2-7, with a possible D match to TRBD2 (5 bases). Germline V gene sequence: CDR1 MNHEY, CDR2 SMNVEV (reference sequence). The germline V and J ends were trimmed by 5 bases and 0 bases, with 8 bases remaining between them. This CDR3 has 13 amino acids. The CDR3 DNA reads TGTGCCAGCAGTCCGGGGTTCTCCTACGAGCAGTACTTC. As protein: CASSPGFSYEQYF.